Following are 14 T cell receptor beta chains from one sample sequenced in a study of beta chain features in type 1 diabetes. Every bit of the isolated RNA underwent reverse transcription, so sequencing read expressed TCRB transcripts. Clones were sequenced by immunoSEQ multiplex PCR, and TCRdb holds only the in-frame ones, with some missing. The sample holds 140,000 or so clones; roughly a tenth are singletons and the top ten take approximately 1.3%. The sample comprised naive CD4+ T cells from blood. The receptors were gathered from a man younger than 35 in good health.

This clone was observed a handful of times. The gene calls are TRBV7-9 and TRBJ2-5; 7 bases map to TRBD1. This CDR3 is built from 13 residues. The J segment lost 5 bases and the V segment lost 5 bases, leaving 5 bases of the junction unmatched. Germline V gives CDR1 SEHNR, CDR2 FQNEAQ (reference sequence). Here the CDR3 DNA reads TGTGCCAGCAGCCGAAGACAGGGCGAGACCCAGTACTTC. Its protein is CASSRRQGETQYF.

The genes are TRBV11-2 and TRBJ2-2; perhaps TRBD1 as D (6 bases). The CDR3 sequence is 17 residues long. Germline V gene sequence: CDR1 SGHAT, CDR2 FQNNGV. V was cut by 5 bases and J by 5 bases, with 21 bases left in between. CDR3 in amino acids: CASSPRATGGHTGELFF. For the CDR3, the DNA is TGTGCCAGCAGCCCAAGGGCGACAGGCGGCCATACCGGGGAGCTGTTTTTT.

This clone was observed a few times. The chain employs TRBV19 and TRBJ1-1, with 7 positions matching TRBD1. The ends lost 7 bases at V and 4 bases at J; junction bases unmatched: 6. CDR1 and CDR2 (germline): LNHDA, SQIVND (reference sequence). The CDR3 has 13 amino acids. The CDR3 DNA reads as TGTGCCAGTAAAACAGGGGTAGGCACTGAAGCTTTCTTT. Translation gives CASKTGVGTEAFF.

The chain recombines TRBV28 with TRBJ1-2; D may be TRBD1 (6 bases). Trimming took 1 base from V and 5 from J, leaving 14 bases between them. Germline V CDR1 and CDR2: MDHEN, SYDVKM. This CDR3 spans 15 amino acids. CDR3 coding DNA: TGTGCCAGCAGTTTATTTGCGGGGGGCCATTATGGCTACACCTTC. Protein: CASSLFAGGHYGYTF.

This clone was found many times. The CDR3 DNA is TGCGCCAGCAGCCCCCGACTAGCGGGGGGGAATGAGCAGTTCTTC. Protein: CASSPRLAGGNEQFF. The chain is built from TRBV4-3 and TRBJ2-1; 14 nucleotides line up with TRBD2. The germline V gene has CDR1 LGHNA and CDR2 YSLEER. J was trimmed by 7 bases and V by 4 bases; bases with no gene match: 3. The CDR3 runs 15 residues.

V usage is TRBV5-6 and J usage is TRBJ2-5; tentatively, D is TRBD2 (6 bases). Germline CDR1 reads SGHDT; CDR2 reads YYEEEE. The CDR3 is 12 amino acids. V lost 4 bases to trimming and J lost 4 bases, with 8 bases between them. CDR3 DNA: TGTGCCAGCAGCCCGGGGGTAGAGACCCAGTACTTC. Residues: CASSPGVETQYF.

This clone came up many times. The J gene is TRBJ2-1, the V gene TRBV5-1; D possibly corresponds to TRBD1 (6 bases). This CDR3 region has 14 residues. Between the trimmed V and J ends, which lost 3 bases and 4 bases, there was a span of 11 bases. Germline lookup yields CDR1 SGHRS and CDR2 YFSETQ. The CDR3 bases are TGCGCCAGCAGCTCAGGGGAGTGGTACAATGAGCAGTTCTTC. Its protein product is CASSSGEWYNEQFF. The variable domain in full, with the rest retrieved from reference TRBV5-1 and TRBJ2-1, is KAGVTQTPRYLIKTRGQQVTLSCSPISGHRSVSWYQQTPGQGLQFLFEYFSETQRNKGNFPGRFSGRQFSNSRSEMNVSTLELGDSALYLCASSSGEWYNEQFFGPGTRLTVL.

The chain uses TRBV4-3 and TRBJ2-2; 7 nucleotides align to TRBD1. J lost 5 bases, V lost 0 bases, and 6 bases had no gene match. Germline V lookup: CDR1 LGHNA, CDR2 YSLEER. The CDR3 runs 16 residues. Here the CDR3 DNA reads TGCGCCAGCAGCCAAGAAAGGTCACAGGGGACCGGGGAGCTGTTTTTT. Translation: CASSQERSQGTGELFF.

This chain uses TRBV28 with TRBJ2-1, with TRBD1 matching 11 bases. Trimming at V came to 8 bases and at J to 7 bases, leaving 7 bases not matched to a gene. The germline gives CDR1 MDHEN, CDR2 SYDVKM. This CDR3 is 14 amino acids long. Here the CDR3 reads CASDTDRGRNEQFF. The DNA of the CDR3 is TGTGCCAGCGACACGGACAGGGGGCGGAATGAGCAGTTCTTC.

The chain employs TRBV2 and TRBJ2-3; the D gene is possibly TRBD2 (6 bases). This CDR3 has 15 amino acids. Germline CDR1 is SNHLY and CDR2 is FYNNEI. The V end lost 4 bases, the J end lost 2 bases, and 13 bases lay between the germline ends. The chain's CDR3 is CASSGLAGNTDTQYF. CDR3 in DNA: TGTGCCAGCAGTGGCTTGGCGGGGAACACAGATACGCAGTATTTT.

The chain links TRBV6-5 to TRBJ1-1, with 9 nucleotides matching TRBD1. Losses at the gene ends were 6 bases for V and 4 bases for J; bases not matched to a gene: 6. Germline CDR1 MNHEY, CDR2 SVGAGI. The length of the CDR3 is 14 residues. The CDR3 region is CASSQTGGLTEAFF. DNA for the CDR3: TGTGCCAGCAGCCAAACAGGGGGCCTCACTGAAGCTTTCTTT.

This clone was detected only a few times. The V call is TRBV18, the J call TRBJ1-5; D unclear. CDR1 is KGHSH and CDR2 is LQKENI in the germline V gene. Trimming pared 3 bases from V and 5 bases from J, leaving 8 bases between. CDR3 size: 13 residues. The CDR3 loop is CASSPYGDQPQHF. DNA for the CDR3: TGTGCCAGCTCACCTTACGGGGATCAGCCCCAGCATTTT.

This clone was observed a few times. In DNA, the CDR3 is TGTGCCAGCAGCTCGAAAACCGGGACAGGGATCAATCAGCCCCAGCATTTT. Translation gives CASSSKTGTGINQPQHF. The V call is TRBV7-9, the J call TRBJ1-5, with 9 bases fitting TRBD1. The length of the CDR3 is 17 residues. CDR1 is SEHNR, CDR2 FQNEAQ, per germline (reference sequence). Trimming at V came to 4 bases and at J to 3 bases, leaving 10 bases not matched to a gene.

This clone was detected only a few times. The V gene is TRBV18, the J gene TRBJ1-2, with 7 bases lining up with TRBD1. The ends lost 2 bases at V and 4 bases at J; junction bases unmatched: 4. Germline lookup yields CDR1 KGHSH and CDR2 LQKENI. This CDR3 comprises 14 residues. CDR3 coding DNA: TGTGCCAGCTCACCAGGGGACAGACTCTATGGCTACACCTTC. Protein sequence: CASSPGDRLYGYTF.